This T cell receptor (beta chain) was recorded in a study of identical twins. In this sample, this clonotype turned up a few times. TCRdb re-called the 5' RACE reads through MiXCR, storing one row per CDR3 protein. The sample has nearly 650,000 distinct CDR3 sequences, 7% to 7.5% seen once. Germline V gene lookup returns CDR1 DFQATT and CDR2 SNEGSKA (reference sequence). The CDR3 has 11 amino acids. V gave up 6 bases and J gave up 7 bases, with 13 bases separating them. This sample also appeared in a second study, on yellow fever vaccine responses in identical twins.

This sequence originates from a woman younger than 35 in good health. J is TRBJ2-7 and V is TRBV20-1, with D perhaps TRBD2 (6 bases). The source material was PBMCs. DNA for the CDR3: TGCAGTGCATTCCGGGGAGGAGAGCAGTACTTC. It encodes CSAFRGGEQYF.